The sequence of this TCR beta chain was determined in a study of neurological immune-mediated disorders. Study-level information: Of the approximately 34 patients who had multiple sclerosis, around 30 had the relapsing-remitting form and 3 had the secondary progressive form.

As for time point: longitudinal time-point 2. Findings and caveats of the study: Among 34 multiple sclerosis patients, 18 had repertoires that phylogenetic grouping placed in one related-CDR3 cluster, a possible signature.

Over 200 million TCR-beta sequences (from 15-18 subjects) were yielded by each sequencing run. TCRdb re-analysed the 5' RACE reads in MiXCR, keeping a single row per CDR3 protein. The data hold 70,000 to 90,000 distinct CDR3 sequences, with approximately 5.8% observed a single time. The sample holds many counts of this clonotype. The target antigen is unknown. The sequenced sample consisted of PBMCs. This clonotype was obtained from a woman aged 55 to 70 with multiple sclerosis.

Here the CDR3 DNA reads TGTGCCAGCACTTATGGGACAGGGGTTCAGCCCCAGCATTTT. This codes for CASTYGTGVQPQHF. The rearrangement joins TRBV12-3 or TRBV12-4 to TRBJ1-5, with 10 bases lining up with TRBD1. CDR3 length: 14 amino acids. V lost 7 bases, J lost 6 bases, and 6 bases stayed unmatched.